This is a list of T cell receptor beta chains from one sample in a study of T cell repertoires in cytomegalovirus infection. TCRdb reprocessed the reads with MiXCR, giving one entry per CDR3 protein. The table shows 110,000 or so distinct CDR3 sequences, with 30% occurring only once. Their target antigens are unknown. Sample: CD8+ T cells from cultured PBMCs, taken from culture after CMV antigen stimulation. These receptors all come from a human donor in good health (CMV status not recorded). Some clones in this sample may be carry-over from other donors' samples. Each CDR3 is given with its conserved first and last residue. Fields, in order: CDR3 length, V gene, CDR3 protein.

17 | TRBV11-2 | CASSLEFSGTGAYEQYF
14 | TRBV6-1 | CASSEGSNTGELFF
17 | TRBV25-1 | CASSGFEDSHSGNTIYF
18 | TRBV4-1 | CASSPADGASGGGGELFF
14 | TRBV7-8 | CASSKGQGGETQYF
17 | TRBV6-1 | CASSDDRDRTSYNEQFF
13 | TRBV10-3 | CAISDSGDTEAFF
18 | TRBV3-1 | CASSQDIIAGGYTDTQYF
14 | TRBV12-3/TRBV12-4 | CASSLNAGFQPQHF
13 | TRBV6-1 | CASSTDPANPAFF
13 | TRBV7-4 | CASRETGPGGYTF
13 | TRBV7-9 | CASSLIPSETQYF
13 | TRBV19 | CASSISQGTEAFF
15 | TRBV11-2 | CASSLDLYNDYGYTF
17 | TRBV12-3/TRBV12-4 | CASSSGTGLSSTDTQYF
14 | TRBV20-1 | CSARDPERDYEQYF
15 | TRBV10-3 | CAISEQGAGADTQYF
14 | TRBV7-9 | CASSLGTDVYGYTF
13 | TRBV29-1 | CSVEEGESYEQYF
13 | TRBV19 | CASSPTGLKTQYF
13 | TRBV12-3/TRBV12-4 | CASSFERDQPQHF
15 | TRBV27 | CASKRASGIHNEQFF
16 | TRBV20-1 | CSARDPEWGSNTEAFF
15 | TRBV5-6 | CASSLEGRRNTEAFF
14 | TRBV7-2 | CASSLVTGNYEQYF
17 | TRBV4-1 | CASSQDLTSGGSYEQYF
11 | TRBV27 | CASRDNTEAFF
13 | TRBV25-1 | CASNLGVTDTQYF
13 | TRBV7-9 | CASSSTRSYEQYF
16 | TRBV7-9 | CASSPERGGVTDTQYF
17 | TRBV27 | CASSLSPEAYYNSPLHF
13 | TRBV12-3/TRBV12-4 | CASSLGQLLEQYF
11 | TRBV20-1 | CSASFLNTQYF
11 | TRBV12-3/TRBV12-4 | CASSGESPLHF
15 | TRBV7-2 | CASSFSLFGSYEQYF
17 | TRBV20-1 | CSARDLAGPASNYGYTF
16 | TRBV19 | CASSIGFSSLNTEAFF
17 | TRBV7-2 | CASSQVGWGTLTYEQYF
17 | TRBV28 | CASSLYVGETGAYGYTF
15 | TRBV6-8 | CASSYSGLGNTEAFF
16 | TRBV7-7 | CASSTQPGPSTDTQYF
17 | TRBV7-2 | CASSLGLGQGVSDTQYF
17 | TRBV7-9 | CASSTIPVGGAYNEQFF
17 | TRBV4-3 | CASSQEWGGGDTGELFF
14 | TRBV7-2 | CASSFGQYNSPLHF
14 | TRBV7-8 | CASSLAGTGYGYTF
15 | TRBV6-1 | CASSEGPAAYSPLHF
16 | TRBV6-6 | CASSYSAGLLSYEQYF